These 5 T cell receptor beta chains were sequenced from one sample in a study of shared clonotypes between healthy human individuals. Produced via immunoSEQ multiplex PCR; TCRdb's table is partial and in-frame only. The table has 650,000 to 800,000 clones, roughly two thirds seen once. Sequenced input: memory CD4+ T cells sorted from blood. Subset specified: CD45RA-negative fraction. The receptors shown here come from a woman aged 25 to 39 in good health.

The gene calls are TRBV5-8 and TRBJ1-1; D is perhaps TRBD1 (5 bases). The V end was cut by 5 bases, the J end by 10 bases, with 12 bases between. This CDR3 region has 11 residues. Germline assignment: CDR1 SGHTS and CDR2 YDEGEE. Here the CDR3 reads CASRRRGVAFF. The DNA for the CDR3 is TGTGCCAGCAGAAGAAGGGGTGTAGCTTTCTTT.

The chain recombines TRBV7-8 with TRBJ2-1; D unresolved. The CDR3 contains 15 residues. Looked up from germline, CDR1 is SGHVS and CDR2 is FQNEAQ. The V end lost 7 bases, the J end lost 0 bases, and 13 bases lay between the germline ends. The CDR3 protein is CASTFLPSSYNEQFF. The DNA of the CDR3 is TGTGCCAGCACCTTTCTGCCGAGCTCCTACAATGAGCAGTTCTTC.

CDR3 residues: CASIRLQPPYGYTF. In DNA form, the CDR3 reads TGTGCCAGCATCAGGTTACAGCCGCCCTATGGCTACACCTTC. The V and J genes are TRBV28 and TRBJ1-2, with D unresolved. The CDR3 contains 14 residues. The V end lost 7 bases, the J end lost 4 bases, and 16 bases lay between the germline ends. Germline V gene lookup returns CDR1 MDHEN and CDR2 SYDVKM.

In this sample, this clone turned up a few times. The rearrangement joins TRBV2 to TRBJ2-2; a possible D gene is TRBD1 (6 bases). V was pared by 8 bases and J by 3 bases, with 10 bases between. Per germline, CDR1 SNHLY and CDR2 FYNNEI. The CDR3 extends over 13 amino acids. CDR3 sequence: CASAYRDTGELFF. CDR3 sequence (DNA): TGTGCCAGCGCTTACAGGGACACCGGGGAGCTGTTTTTT. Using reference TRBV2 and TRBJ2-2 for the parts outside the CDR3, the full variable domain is EPEVTQTPSHQVTQMGQEVILRCVPISNHLYFYWYRQILGQKVEFLVSFYNNEISEKSEIFDDQFSVERPDGSNFTLKIRSTKLEDSAMYFCASAYRDTGELFFGEGSRLTVL.

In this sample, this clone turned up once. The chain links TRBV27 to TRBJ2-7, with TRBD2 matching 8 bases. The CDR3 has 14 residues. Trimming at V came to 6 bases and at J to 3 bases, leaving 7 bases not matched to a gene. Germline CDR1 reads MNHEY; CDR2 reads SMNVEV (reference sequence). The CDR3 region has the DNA TGTGCCAGCAGGGGACTAGGCCTCCTCTACGAGCAGTACTTC. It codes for CASRGLGLLYEQYF.